Following are 6 T cell receptor beta chains from one sample sequenced in a study of T cells after yellow fever vaccination. Using its own MiXCR run on the 5' RACE reads, TCRdb lists one record per CDR3 protein. In the table there are 620,000 or so distinct CDR3 sequences, 17% of which are singletons. The sample in question was PBMCs, obtained about 5 days after the first yellow fever vaccination. The receptors were gathered from a man aged 18 to 35 who received the YFV17D yellow fever vaccine.

The rearrangement joins TRBV20-1 to TRBJ2-7; D unclear. This CDR3 has 13 residues. V was shortened by 0 bases and J by 7 bases, with 13 bases between the two germline ends. The germline CDR1 and CDR2 sequences are DFQATT and SNEGSKA (reference sequence). CDR3 amino acids: CSARDYRGWEQYV. The CDR3 DNA is TGCAGTGCTAGAGATTATAGAGGCTGGGAGCAGTACGTC.

V is TRBV20-1 and J is TRBJ2-1; D is unclear. Trimming left V 0 bases short and J 1 base short, with 13 bases between. The CDR3 totals 16 residues. Looked up from germline, CDR1 is DFQATT and CDR2 is SNEGSKA (reference sequence). CDR3 in amino acids: CSARDSVGRSYNEQFF. The CDR3 coding sequence is TGCAGTGCTAGAGATTCAGTTGGAAGATCCTACAATGAGCAGTTCTTC.

In this sample, this clonotype turned up a few times. The rearrangement links TRBV11-2 to TRBJ2-5; D uncertain. Trimming removed 0 bases from V and 1 base from J, with 6 bases in between. Germline V lookup: CDR1 SGHAT, CDR2 FQNNGV. The CDR3 sequence is 14 residues long. For the CDR3, the DNA is TGTGCCAGCAGCTTAGAGGCAGGCCAAGAGACCCAGTACTTC. Its protein is CASSLEAGQETQYF.

At least ten counts were recorded for this clonotype. The chain uses TRBV5-5 and TRBJ2-3, with 9 bases aligning to TRBD2. The CDR3 length is 15 residues. Losses at the gene ends were 4 bases for V and 2 bases for J; bases not matched to a gene: 5. Germline V CDR1 and CDR2: SGHKS, YYEKEE (reference sequence). The CDR3 DNA sequence: TGTGCCAGCAGCGCCAGCGGGGGGACCACAGATACGCAGTATTTT. Its protein product is CASSASGGTTDTQYF.

The chain is built from TRBV28 and TRBJ1-5; TRBD1 matches 9 bases. V gave up 8 bases and J gave up 4 bases; unmatched junction bases: 3. Looked up from germline, CDR1 is MDHEN and CDR2 is SYDVKM. The CDR3 consists of 13 residues. CDR3 sequence (DNA): TGTGCCAGCCGACAGGGGGAAAATCAGCCCCAGCATTTT. This sequence encodes CASRQGENQPQHF.

The chain is built from TRBV20-1 and TRBJ2-7; 10 positions agree with TRBD2. CDR1 and CDR2 from the germline V gene are DFQATT and SNEGSKA (reference sequence). The V gene end was trimmed by 0 bases and the J gene end by 3 bases; junction bases not matched to a gene: 8. CDR3 length: 16 amino acids. The CDR3 sequence is CSARDLSGGAFYEQYF. The DNA for the CDR3 is TGCAGTGCTAGAGATCTAAGCGGGGGGGCCTTCTACGAGCAGTACTTC.